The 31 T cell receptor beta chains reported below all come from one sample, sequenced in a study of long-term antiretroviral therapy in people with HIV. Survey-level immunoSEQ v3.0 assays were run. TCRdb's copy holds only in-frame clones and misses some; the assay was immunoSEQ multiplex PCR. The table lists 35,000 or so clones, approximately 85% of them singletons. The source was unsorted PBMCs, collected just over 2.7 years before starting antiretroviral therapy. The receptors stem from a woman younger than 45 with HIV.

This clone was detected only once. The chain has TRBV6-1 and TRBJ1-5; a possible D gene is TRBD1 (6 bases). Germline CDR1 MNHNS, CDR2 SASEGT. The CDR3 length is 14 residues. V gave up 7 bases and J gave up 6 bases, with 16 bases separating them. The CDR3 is CASKKGGEGQPQHF. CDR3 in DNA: TGTGCCAGCAAGAAAGGGGGGGAAGGTCAGCCCCAGCATTTT.

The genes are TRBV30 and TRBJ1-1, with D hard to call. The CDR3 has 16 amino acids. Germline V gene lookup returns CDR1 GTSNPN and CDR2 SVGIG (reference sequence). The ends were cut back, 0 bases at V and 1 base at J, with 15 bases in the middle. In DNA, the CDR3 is TGTGCCTGGAGTGTACGTTCAACCGTGGAGAACACTGAAGCTTTCTTT. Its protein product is CAWSVRSTVENTEAFF.

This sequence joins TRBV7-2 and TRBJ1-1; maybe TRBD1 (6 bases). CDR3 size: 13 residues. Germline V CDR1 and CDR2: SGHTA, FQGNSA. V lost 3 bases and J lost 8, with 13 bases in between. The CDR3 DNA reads TGTGCCAGCAGCTTCGCTCTTCAGGGGGAAGCTTTCTTT. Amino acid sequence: CASSFALQGEAFF.

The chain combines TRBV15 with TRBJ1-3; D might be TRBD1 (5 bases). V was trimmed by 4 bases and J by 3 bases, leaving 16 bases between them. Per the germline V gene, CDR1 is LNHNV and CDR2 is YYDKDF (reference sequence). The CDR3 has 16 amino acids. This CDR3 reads CATSIGTALGGNTIYF. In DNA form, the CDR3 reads TGTGCCACCAGCATCGGGACGGCCCTTGGTGGAAACACCATATATTTT.

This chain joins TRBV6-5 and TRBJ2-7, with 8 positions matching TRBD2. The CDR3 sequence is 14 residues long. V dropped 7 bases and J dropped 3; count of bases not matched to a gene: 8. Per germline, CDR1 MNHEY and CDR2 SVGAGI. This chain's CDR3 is CASTAPGLVYEQYF. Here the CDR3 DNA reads TGTGCCAGCACCGCCCCGGGACTAGTCTACGAGCAGTACTTC.

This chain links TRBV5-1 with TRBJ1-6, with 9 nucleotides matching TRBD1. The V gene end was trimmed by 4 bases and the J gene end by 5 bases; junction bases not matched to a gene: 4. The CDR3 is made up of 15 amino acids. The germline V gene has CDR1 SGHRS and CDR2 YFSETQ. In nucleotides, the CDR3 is TGCGCCAGCAGCGCCGGACAGGGGAATAATTCACCCCTCCACTTT. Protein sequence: CASSAGQGNNSPLHF.

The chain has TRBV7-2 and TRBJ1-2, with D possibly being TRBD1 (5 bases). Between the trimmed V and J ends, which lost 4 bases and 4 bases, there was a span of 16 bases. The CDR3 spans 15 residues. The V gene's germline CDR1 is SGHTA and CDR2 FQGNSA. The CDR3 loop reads CASSSRSDSGYGYTF. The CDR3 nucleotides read TGTGCCAGCAGCTCCCGATCAGACAGCGGCTATGGCTACACCTTC. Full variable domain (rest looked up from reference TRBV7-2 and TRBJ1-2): GAGVSQSPSNKVTEKGKDVELRCDPISGHTALYWYRQSLGQGLEFLIYFQGNSAPDKSGLPSDRFSAERTGGSVSTLTIQRTQQEDSAVYLCASSSRSDSGYGYTFGSGTRLTVV.

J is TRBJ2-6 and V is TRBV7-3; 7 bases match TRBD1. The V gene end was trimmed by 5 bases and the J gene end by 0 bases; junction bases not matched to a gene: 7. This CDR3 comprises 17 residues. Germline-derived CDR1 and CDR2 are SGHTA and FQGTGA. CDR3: CASSETGISSGANVLTF. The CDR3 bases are TGTGCCAGCAGCGAGACAGGGATCTCCTCTGGGGCCAACGTCCTGACTTTC.

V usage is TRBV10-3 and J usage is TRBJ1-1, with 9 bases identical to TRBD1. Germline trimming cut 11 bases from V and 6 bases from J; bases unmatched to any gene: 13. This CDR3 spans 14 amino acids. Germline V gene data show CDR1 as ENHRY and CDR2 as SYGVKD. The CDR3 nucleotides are TGTGCCGCAGCCGTGACAGGGGGGCTCCCTGAAGCTTTCTTT. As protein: CAAAVTGGLPEAFF.

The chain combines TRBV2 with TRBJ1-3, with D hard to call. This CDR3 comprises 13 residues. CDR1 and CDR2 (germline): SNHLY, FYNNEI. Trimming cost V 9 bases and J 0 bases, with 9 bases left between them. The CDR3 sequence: CASSFDSGNTIYF. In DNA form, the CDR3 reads TGTGCCAGTAGCTTCGACTCTGGAAACACCATATATTTT.

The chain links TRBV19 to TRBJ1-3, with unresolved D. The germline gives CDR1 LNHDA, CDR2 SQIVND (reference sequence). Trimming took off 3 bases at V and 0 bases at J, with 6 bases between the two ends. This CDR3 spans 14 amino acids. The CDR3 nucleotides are TGTGCCAGTAGTATTTCTGCCTCTGGAAACACCATATATTTT. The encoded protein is CASSISASGNTIYF. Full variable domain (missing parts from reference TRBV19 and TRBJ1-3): DGGITQSPKYLFRKEGQNVTLSCEQNLNHDAMYWYRQDPGQGLRLIYYSQIVNDFQKGDIAEGYSVSREKKESFPLTVTSAQKNPTAFYLCASSISASGNTIYFGEGSWLTVV.

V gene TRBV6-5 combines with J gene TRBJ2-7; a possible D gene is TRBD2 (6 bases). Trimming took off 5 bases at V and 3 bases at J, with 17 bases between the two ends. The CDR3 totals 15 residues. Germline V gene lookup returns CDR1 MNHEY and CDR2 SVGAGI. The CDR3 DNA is TGTGCCAGCAGTCCGGGACTCCTAACAAGCTACGAGCAGTACGTC. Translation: CASSPGLLTSYEQYV.

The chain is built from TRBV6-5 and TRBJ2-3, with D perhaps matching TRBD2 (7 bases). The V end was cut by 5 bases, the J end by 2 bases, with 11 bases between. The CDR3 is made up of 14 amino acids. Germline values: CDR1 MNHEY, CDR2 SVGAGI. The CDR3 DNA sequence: TGTGCCAGCAGTAACCGGGGGGCCACAGATACGCAGTATTTT. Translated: CASSNRGATDTQYF.

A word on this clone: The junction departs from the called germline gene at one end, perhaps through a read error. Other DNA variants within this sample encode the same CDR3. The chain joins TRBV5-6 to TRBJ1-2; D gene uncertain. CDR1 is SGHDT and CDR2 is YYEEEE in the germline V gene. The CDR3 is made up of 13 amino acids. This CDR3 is CASSPATAGGYTF. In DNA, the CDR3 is TGCGCCAGCAGCCCGGCGACGGCGGGTGGCTACACCTTC.

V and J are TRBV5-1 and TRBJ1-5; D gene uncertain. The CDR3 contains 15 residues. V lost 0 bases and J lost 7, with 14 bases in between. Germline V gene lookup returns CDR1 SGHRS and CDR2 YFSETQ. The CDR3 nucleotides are TGCGCCAGCAGCTTGGCCGGAGGCATTTTACAGCCCCAGCATTTT. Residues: CASSLAGGILQPQHF.

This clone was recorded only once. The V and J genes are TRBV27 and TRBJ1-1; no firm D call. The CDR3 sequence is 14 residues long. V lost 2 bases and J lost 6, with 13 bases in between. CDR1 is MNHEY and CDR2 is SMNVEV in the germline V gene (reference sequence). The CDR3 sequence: CASSLQSLGAEAFF. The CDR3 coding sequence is TGTGCCAGCAGTTTACAGTCATTGGGTGCTGAAGCTTTCTTT.

CDR3 in DNA: TGCAGCGTTGAGTTGTCAGGGGGGTACGAGCAGTACTTC. This translates into CSVELSGGYEQYF. The chain combines TRBV29-1 with TRBJ2-7; D might be TRBD1 (7 bases). V was clipped by 3 bases and J by 4 bases, with 13 bases between them. The CDR3 is made up of 13 amino acids. CDR1 is SQVTM, CDR2 ANQGSEA, per germline.

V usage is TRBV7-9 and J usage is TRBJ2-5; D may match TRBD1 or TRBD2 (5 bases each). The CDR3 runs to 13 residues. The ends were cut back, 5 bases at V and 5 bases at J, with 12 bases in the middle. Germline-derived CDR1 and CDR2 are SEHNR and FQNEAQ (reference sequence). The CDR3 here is CASSAQGRETQYF. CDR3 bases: TGTGCCAGCAGCGCCCAGGGACGGGAGACCCAGTACTTC.

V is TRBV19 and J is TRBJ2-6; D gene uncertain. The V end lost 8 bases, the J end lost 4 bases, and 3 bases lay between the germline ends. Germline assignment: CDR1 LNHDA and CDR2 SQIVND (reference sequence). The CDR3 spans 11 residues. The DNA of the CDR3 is TGTGCCAGTCAGGGGGCCAACGTCCTGACTTTC. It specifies CASQGANVLTF.

The CDR3 nucleotides are TGTGCCAGCACCGGAGGGCCTGGAAACACCATATATTTT. It yields the protein CASTGGPGNTIYF. The V gene is TRBV2, the J gene TRBJ1-3; D is unresolved. Between the trimmed V and J ends, which lost 7 bases and 2 bases, there was a span of 9 bases. The CDR3 has 13 residues. The germline CDR1 and CDR2 sequences are SNHLY and FYNNEI.

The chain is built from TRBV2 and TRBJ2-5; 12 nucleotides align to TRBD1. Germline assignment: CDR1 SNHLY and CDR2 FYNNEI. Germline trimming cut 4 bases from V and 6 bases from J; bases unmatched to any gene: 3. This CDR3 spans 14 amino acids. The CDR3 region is CASSGGQGAKTQYF. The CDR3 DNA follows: TGTGCCAGCAGTGGGGGACAGGGGGCCAAGACCCAGTACTTC.

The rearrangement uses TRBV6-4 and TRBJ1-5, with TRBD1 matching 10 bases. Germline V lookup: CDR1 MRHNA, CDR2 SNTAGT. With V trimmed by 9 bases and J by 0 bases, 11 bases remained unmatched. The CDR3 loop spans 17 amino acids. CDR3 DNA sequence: TGTGCCAGGGCCGGGACAGGGGACGTATATAGCAATCAGCCCCAGCATTTT. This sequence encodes CARAGTGDVYSNQPQHF.

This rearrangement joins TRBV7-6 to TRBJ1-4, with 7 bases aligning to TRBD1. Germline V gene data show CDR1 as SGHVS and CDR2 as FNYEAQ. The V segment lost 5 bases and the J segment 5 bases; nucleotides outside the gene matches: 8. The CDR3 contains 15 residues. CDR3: CASSLRQGPNEKLFF. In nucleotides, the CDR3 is TGTGCCAGCAGCCTCCGACAGGGTCCGAATGAAAAACTGTTTTTT.

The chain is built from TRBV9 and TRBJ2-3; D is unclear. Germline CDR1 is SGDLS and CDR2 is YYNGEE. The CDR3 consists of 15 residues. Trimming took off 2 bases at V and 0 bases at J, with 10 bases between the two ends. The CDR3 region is CASSVHSTSTDTQYF. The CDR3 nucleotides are TGTGCCAGCAGCGTGCACAGCACTAGCACAGATACGCAGTATTTT.

The CDR3 loop reads CASSLRTGGAETQYF. CDR3 nucleotide sequence: TGTGCCAGCTCCCTACGGACAGGGGGGGCAGAGACCCAGTACTTC. The chain recombines TRBV18 with TRBJ2-5; 10 bases fit TRBD1. Per the germline V gene, CDR1 is KGHSH and CDR2 is LQKENI. V lost 6 bases and J lost 4; bases outside the gene matches: 8. The CDR3 spans 15 residues.

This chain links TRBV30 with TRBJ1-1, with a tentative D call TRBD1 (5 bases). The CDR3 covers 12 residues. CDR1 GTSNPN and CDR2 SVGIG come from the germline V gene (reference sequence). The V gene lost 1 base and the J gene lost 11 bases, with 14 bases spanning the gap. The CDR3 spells CAWSAGTLGAFF. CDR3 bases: TGTGCCTGGAGTGCCGGGACTCTAGGGGCTTTCTTT. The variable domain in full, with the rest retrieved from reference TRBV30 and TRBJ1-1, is SQTIHQWPATLVQPVGSPLSLECTVEGTSNPNLYWYRQAAGRGLQLLFYSVGIGQISSEVPQNLSASRPQDRQFILSSKKLLLSDSGFYLCAWSAGTLGAFFGQGTRLTVV.

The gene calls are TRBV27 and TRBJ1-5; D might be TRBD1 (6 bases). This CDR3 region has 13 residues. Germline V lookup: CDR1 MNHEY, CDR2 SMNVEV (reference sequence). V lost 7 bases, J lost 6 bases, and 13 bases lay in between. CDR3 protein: CASNGGLGQPQHF. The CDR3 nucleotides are TGTGCCAGCAACGGGGGGCTTGGTCAGCCCCAGCATTTT.

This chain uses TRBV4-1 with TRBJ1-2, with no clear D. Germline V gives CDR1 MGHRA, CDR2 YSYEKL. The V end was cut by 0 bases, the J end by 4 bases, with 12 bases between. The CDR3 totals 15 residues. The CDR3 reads CASSQDGPGTYGYTF. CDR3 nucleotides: TGCGCCAGCAGCCAAGATGGCCCGGGTACCTATGGCTACACCTTC.

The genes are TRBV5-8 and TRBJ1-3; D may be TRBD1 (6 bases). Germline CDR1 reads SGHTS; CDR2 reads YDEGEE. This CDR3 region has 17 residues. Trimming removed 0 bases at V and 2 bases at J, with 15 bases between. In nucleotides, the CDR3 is TGTGCCAGCAGCTTGGTGCCTCTGAGGGGGACTGGAAACACCATATATTTT. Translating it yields CASSLVPLRGTGNTIYF.

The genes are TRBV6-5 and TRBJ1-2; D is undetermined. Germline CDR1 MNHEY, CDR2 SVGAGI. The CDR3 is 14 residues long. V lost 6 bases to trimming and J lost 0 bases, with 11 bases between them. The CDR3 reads CASSPGGSNYGYTF. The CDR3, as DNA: TGTGCCAGCAGCCCCGGCGGGTCTAACTATGGCTACACCTTC.

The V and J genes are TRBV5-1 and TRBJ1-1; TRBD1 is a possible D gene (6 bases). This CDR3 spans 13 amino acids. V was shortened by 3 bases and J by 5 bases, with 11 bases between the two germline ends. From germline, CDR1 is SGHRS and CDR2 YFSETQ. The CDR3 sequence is CASSWDIRTEAFF. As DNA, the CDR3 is TGCGCCAGCAGCTGGGACATCCGGACTGAAGCTTTCTTT.